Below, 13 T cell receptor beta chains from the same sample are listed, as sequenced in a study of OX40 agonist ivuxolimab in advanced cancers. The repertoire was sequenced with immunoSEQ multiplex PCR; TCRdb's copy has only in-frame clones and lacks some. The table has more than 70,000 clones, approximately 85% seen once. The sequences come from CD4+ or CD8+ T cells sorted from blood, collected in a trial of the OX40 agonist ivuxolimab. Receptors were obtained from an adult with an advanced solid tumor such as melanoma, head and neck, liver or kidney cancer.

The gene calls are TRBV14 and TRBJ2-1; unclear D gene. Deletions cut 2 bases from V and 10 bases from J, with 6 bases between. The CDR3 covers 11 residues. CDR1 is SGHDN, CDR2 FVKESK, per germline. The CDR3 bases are TGTGCCAGCAGCCAACTTGGCGAGCAGTTCTTC. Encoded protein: CASSQLGEQFF.

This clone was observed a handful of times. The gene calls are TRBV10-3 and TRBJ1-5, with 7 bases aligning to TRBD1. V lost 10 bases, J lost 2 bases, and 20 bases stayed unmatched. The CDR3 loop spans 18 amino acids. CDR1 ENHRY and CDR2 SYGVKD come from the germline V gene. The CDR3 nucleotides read TGTGCCACCTTTCAGGAGACAGGGAATGGGTATGGCAATCAGCCCCAGCATTTT. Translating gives CATFQETGNGYGNQPQHF.

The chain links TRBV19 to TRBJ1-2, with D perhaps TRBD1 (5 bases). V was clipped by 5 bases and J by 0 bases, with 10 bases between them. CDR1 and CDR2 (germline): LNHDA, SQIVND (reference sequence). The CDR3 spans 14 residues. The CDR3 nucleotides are TGTGCCAGTAGTCCCGGGGGATCTAACTATGGCTACACCTTC. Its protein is CASSPGGSNYGYTF.

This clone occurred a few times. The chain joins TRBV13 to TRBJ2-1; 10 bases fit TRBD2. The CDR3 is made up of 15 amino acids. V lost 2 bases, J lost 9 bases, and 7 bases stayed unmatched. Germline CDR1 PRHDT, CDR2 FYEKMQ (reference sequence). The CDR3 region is CASSLRLAGVGEQFF. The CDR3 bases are TGTGCCAGCAGCTTAAGGCTAGCGGGAGTTGGTGAGCAGTTCTTC.

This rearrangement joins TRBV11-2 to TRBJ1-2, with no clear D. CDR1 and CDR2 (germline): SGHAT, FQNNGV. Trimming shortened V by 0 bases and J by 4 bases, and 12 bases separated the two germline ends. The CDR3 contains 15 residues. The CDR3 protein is CASSLDGEAGYGYTF. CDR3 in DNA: TGTGCCAGCAGCTTAGATGGGGAAGCTGGCTATGGCTACACCTTC.

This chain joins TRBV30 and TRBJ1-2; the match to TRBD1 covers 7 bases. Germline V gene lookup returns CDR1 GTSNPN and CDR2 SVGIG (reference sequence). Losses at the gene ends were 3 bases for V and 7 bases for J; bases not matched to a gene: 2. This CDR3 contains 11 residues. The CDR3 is CAWSYRGGYTF. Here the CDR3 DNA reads TGTGCCTGGAGCTACAGGGGTGGCTACACCTTC.

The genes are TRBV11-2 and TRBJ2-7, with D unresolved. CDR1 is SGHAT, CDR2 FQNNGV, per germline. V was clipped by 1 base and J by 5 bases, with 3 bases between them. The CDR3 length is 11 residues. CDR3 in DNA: TGTGCCAGCAGCTTAGCAGACGAGCAGTACTTC. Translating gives CASSLADEQYF.

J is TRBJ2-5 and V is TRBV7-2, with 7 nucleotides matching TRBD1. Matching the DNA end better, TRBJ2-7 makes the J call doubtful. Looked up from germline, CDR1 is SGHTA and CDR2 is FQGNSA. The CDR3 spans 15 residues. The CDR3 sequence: CASSLGNRGPYEQYF. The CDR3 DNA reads TGTGCCAGCAGCTTGGGAAACAGGGGACCCTACGAGCAGTACTTC.

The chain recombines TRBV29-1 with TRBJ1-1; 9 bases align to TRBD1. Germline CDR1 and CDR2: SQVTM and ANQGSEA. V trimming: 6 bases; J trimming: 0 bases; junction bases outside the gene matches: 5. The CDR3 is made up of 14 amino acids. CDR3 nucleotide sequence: TGCAGCGTCCGGACAGGGGAGTTGAACACTGAAGCTTTCTTT. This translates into CSVRTGELNTEAFF.

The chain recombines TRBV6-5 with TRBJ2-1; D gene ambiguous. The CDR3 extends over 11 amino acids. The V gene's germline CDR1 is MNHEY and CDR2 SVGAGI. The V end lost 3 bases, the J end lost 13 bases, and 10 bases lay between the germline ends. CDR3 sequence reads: CASSYGWRQFF. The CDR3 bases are TGTGCCAGCAGTTATGGGTGGCGCCAGTTCTTC.

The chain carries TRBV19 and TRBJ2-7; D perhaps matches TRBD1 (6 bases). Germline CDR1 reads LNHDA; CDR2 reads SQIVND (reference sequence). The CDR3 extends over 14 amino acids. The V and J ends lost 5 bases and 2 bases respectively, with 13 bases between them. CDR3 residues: CASSEGQDPYEQYF. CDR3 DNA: TGTGCCAGTAGTGAGGGACAAGACCCCTACGAGCAGTACTTC.

CDR3 sequence reads: CATSRVKGGELFF. The DNA for the CDR3 is TGTGCCACCAGTCGAGTTAAAGGCGGGGAGCTGTTTTTT. The chain employs TRBV15 and TRBJ2-2; no definite D call. Trimming shortened V by 6 bases and J by 7 bases, and 12 bases separated the two germline ends. Germline V CDR1 and CDR2: LNHNV, YYDKDF (reference sequence). The CDR3 covers 13 residues.

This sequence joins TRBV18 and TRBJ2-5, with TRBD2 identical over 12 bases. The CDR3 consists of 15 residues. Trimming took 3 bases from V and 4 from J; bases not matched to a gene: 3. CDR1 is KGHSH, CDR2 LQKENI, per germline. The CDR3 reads CASSPLAGGRETQYF. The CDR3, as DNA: TGTGCCAGCTCACCTCTAGCGGGGGGGCGAGAGACCCAGTACTTC.